This TCR beta chain emerged from a study of cytomegalovirus exposure and HLA in healthy donors (dated by TCRdb to about 2017). About the study as a whole: An earlier analysis of about 560 of the donors reported approximately 280 Gb of sequence data and 95 million to 140 million unique TCR beta sequences obtained from about 180 million T cells. Every repertoire in the discovery cohort had been generated on one and the same sequencing platform. Among a few hundred genotyped donors of the cohort, an average of roughly 240,000 unique TCR beta nucleotide sequences were sequenced per donor, roughly a sixth of them non-productive. Donor age, sex, ethnicity and CMV serostatus were collected together with the repertoire data. The study used immunosequencing to profile the T cell repertoires of several hundred subjects and linked those repertoires to cytomegalovirus serostatus. An early release covering around 630 HLA-typed donors comprised about 290 gigabases of sequencing data and around 80 million unique TCR sequences. The number of typed donors differed by locus: roughly 629-630 for A, B, C, DRB1 and DQB1; approximately 530 for DQA1; 606 for DPA1; and some 470 for DPB1. Rather than drawing on any new phenotypic data, the later analysis identified candidate immune exposures from TCR beta sequences and the way those sequences occurred across donors. The study was designed to test whether signatures of past pathogen exposure could be identified by cataloging public T cell receptors. Class I and class II HLA loci were covered by the typing at four-digit resolution. In a later analysis, previously published TCR beta repertoires from some 640 donors were re-analyzed and high-resolution HLA genotyping was added so that TCR occurrence patterns could be studied. To predict cytomegalovirus infection status, the study combined high-throughput TCR immunosequencing, statistical association of individual TCRs with disease status, and machine learning. To decide whether each TCR beta V gene segment behaved as functional or pseudogenic, an earlier analysis of fewer than 750 of the donors relied on high-throughput TCR beta sequencing. The genetic ancestry cluster associated with self-reported Caucasian donors included over 80% of the roughly 400 genotyped donors. Besides the first cohort of 666 subjects, a separate validation cohort made up of roughly 120 different subjects was used. Because of strong linkage in the cohort, roughly 5 DR-DQ haplotypes were treated as single units for association and clustering. A later genetic analysis used genome-wide SNP genotypes for about 55% of the 666 donors, treating that subset as a discovery cohort.

The cohort consisted of 650 to 850 healthy bone marrow donors. All cohort members were sampled while nominally healthy, although unrecorded immune exposures were likely present. The donor tested CMV seropositive and was one of the 289 seropositive cohort members. Every donor gave a peripheral blood sample, and the peripheral blood mononuclear cells from that sample were used for TCR beta sequencing. The Qiagen DNeasy Blood Extraction Kit was used to extract genomic DNA from the blood cell samples. V drops 0 bases and J drops 0 bases, leaving 11 bases in between. Inclusive of the bounding cysteine and phenylalanine, the CDR3 is 16 residues long. Only CDR3 DNA is held: 48 bases, read in frame from base 1. Sequences MNHEY (CDR1) and SVGAGI (CDR2) are obtained from the germline V gene. The receptor library was made with the immunoSEQ multiplex PCR assay. For the multiplex PCR, a mixture combining 60 forward primers for TCR Vbeta segments and 13 reverse primers for TCR Jbeta segments was used. A multiplex PCR assay on genomic DNA amplified the CDR3 region of rearranged TCR beta genes. On the Illumina HiSeq System, the amplified TCR beta libraries were sequenced as 87-base-pair reads. The authors' analysis ran thus. A later analysis counted some 74 million unique TCR beta chains across the 700 or so repertoires, and 10 million to 12 million of these chains were shared by at least two donors. To remove PCR and sequencing errors, raw reads were error-corrected and collapsed into unique sequences using a nearest-neighbor algorithm that merged closely related sequences. To assign V, D and J gene segments, CDR3 sequences were aligned to IMGT reference sequences. For a sequence to be retained, a match of at least six nucleotides to both a V gene segment and a J gene segment was required. A rearrangement was called productive if the CDR3 had no stop codons and remained in frame with V and J, and every other rearrangement was called non-productive. CDR3 was defined by IMGT convention, running from the second conserved V-encoded cysteine to the conserved J-encoded phenylalanine. In an earlier analysis of approximately 500 of the donors, sequences lacking an unambiguous match to a single V gene segment were excluded. In an earlier analysis of approximately 500 of the donors, a V segment was called functional when productive rearrangements were above 56.7%, and segregating when the standard deviation between donors exceeded 5%. A statistical classification framework was developed to diagnose cytomegalovirus status using the catalog of TCR beta chain sequences. In a later analysis, V and J genes were assigned by comparing TCR nucleotide sequences against IMGT/GENE-DB human TR gene sequences. In a later analysis, CDR3 sequences and most-parsimonious VDJ recombination scenarios were assigned using the TCRdist pipeline. In a later analysis, every TCR beta chain was defined by the combination of its CDR3 amino acid sequence and its V-gene family, and reads without a unique V-gene family were dropped. As a way to deal with suspected cross-contamination and a sequencing artifact, a later analysis dropped 592 nucleotide sequences that were highly shared and had low generation probability. In a later analysis, a clonal expansion index was calculated for each public chain from normalized within-repertoire ranks of inferred template counts. In a later analysis, generation probabilities were computed with a VDJ recombination model fitted to out-of-frame rearrangements, and the resulting probabilities were checked against IGoR. Hypergeometric tests were used in a later analysis to score TCR-TCR, TCR-HLA and TCR-CMV co-occurrence, with a repertoire-size bias correction applied to the TCR pairs. In a later analysis, false discovery rates were estimated by permuting HLA or CMV assignments 20 times. A later analysis grouped co-occurring TCRs with DBSCAN, adding TCRdist sequence similarity when clustering within HLA-allele-positive subsets. Repertoires with fewer than 30,000 or more than 120,000 public chains were left out of co-occurrence clustering, as were several repertoires with anomalous nucleotide sharing. The table was pulled from immuneACCESS by TCRdb, which kept in-frame rearrangements only. Such tables lose some clones; where checked, under half of the loss comes from unresolved V genes, and the rest has no known cause. The V and J calls and clone size come from that table; D and trimming were worked out from the DNA. This sample is represented by roughly 240,000 clones; 82% of them were singletons. The ten most abundant clones make up roughly 5% of the sample.

A note on this clone: Its antigen is currently not known. Per-base qualities were not stored, and no clone one base away is much larger.

Findings and caveats that apply to the study as a whole: When HLA alleles, especially DR and DQ, strongly co-occurred, attributing TCR associations to individual alleles was difficult. A further reported finding was that TCR beta sequences accurately predicted the HLA-A and HLA-B alleles for most subjects in the first cohort. Several of the top co-occurrence clusters appeared to be linked to parvovirus B19, influenza, CMV and Epstein-Barr virus, according to a later analysis. A later analysis found that HLA-associated TCR beta chains were more clonally expanded and had lower generation probabilities than equally common non-associated chains. Most TCR sequences were seen in very few donors, while some public TCRs were found in many individuals. The classifier was reported to diagnose cytomegalovirus status with high specificity and sensitivity in both the original and validation cohorts. In a later analysis, the rate of TCR association differed among HLA loci, with DRB1 alleles having the most associated TCRs and HLA-C alleles having the fewest. Most CMV-associated TCR beta chains appeared to be HLA-restricted in a later analysis, and the HLA associations seemed to be driven largely by CMV exposure. Linkage disequilibrium might explain the correlated functional status among segregating V segments, but an unknown experimental factor could not be ruled out. It was suggested by the authors that the approach could potentially be generalized to other disease states and immunological phenotypes. Because the 87-base-pair reads could not distinguish some IMGT-functional V segments, including TRBV6-2 and TRBV6-3, those segments were excluded. Because HLA typing was missing for some donors at each locus, association tests included only the typed subset. The cohort was sequenced for TCR beta chains only, and without alpha or paired-chain data the features that could be detected were limited. An earlier analysis of approximately 530 of the donors showed that most TCR beta V segments appeared in productive rearrangements either about 87% or about 30% of the time, which broadly matched IMGT annotations. A few of the identified cytomegalovirus-associated TCR beta chains were confirmed in vitro to be specific for cytomegalovirus antigens. Presence/absence analyses assumed roughly uniform sequencing depth across donors, an assumption that may not hold. CMV serostatus was the only immune exposure information available for the cohort. A cluster of highly shared sequence variants was judged likely to be a technical artifact of the sequencing pipeline. Because counts were too low, seventeen rarely observed V segments, including chromosome 9 orphons, were excluded from the earlier analysis of under 650 of the donors. In a later genetic analysis, fewer N-insertions in productive TCRs were reported among donors in an Asian-associated ancestry cluster than the roughly 670-donor mean. In the study, approximately 160 TCR beta chains were listed as associated with cytomegalovirus. Specific HLA alleles were associated with around 18,000 TCR beta sequences at a false discovery rate of 0.05 in a later analysis. A later genetic analysis associated a missense DCLRE1C variant with V-gene and J-gene trimming of TCR beta chains, and an independent cohort replicated the association.

The TCR was taken from a woman between 40 and 55 years old in good health and CMV-seropositive. Sequenced sample: PBMCs. The rearrangement joined TRBV6-5 to TRBJ1-1, and the D gene may be TRBD1, 6 bases matching. The DNA sequence is as follows: TGTGCCAGCAGTTACTCTATTGGGGGCTTGAACACTGAAGCTTTCTTT. This codes for CASSYSIGGLNTEAFF.